One sample yielded the 12 T cell receptor beta chains listed below, sequenced in a study of blood T cell repertoires in COVID-19. The repertoire was sequenced with immunoSEQ multiplex PCR; TCRdb's copy has only in-frame clones and lacks some. The sample lists under 200,000 clones; around 89% were seen once. The sample comprised peripheral blood. The receptor set was obtained from a man aged 35 to 55 with active or convalescent COVID-19.

The chain carries TRBV6-6 and TRBJ1-4; 8 bases are shared with TRBD1. The germline V gene has CDR1 MNHNY and CDR2 SVGAGI (reference sequence). The CDR3 spans 16 residues. V trimming: 2 bases; J trimming: 8 bases; junction bases outside the gene matches: 10. As DNA, the CDR3 is TGTGCCAGCAGTTACGCGGCAGGGGGCGTCGGAGAAAAACTGTTTTTT. Protein: CASSYAAGGVGEKLFF.

This clone has just one count. This chain joins TRBV5-1 and TRBJ2-3; 11 positions agree with TRBD2. CDR1 and CDR2 from the germline V gene are SGHRS and YFSETQ. The CDR3 extends over 14 amino acids. V dropped 8 bases and J dropped 2; count of bases not matched to a gene: 4. DNA of the CDR3: TGCGCCAGTCAGACTAGCGGGGTCACAGATACGCAGTATTTT. Residues: CASQTSGVTDTQYF.

The J gene is TRBJ1-2, the V gene TRBV6-5; D unclear. Germline loops: CDR1 MNHEY, CDR2 SVGAGI. The CDR3 runs to 14 residues. Deletions cut 6 bases from V and 3 bases from J, with 14 bases between. Written as DNA, the CDR3 is TGTGCCAGCAGCTCCGAGGGCAAACACTATGGCTACACCTTC. It yields the protein CASSSEGKHYGYTF.

The genes are TRBV19 and TRBJ1-4, with D tentatively TRBD1 (6 bases). V dropped 5 bases and J dropped 5 bases, with 15 bases sitting between them. Germline V gives CDR1 LNHDA, CDR2 SQIVND (reference sequence). The CDR3 runs to 15 residues. CDR3 protein: CASSVGQSPNEKLFF. The DNA of the CDR3 is TGTGCCAGTAGTGTAGGACAGTCCCCCAATGAAAAACTGTTTTTT.

The chain employs TRBV2 and TRBJ1-2, with TRBD1 matching over 9 bases. Germline V gene data show CDR1 as SNHLY and CDR2 as FYNNEI. The CDR3 extends over 15 amino acids. V shed 5 bases and J 1 base; nucleotides not matched to a gene: 5. The CDR3 bases are TGTGCCAGCAGTAGAGGGACAGGGAATAACTATGGCTACACCTTC. Its protein product is CASSRGTGNNYGYTF.

The chain uses TRBV7-2 and TRBJ2-5, with D perhaps matching TRBD2 (6 bases). From germline, CDR1 is SGHTA and CDR2 FQGNSA. The CDR3 is made up of 15 amino acids. V was clipped by 2 bases and J by 5 bases, with 15 bases between them. DNA of the CDR3: TGTGCCAGCAGCTTAAGTCGGGGGTTAGGGGAGACCCAGTACTTC. Its translation is CASSLSRGLGETQYF.

This clone was counted once. This sequence joins TRBV6-6 and TRBJ1-4; D perhaps matches TRBD1 (5 bases). V shed 7 bases and J shed 3 bases, with 15 bases lying between them. The germline V gene has CDR1 MNHNY and CDR2 SVGAGI (reference sequence). This CDR3 has 15 amino acids. The CDR3 DNA reads TGTGCCAGCAACTTTAGACAGTCACCTAATGAAAAACTGTTTTTT. This codes for CASNFRQSPNEKLFF.

The gene calls are TRBV6-6 and TRBJ2-7, with D maybe TRBD1 (5 bases). V lost 5 bases and J lost 7, with 15 bases in between. The CDR3 is 13 residues long. Germline lookup yields CDR1 MNHNY and CDR2 SVGAGI (reference sequence). The DNA for the CDR3 is TGTGCCAGCAGTCTTGACAGAGTGTGGGAGCAGTACTTC. Translating gives CASSLDRVWEQYF.

V gene TRBV7-8 combines with J gene TRBJ2-7, with TRBD1 as a possible D gene (5 bases). The CDR3 extends over 14 amino acids. The V end lost 1 base, the J end lost 3 bases, and 10 bases lay between the germline ends. Germline V gene lookup returns CDR1 SGHVS and CDR2 FQNEAQ. The CDR3 region has the DNA TGTGCCAGCAGCTTAGGAAGGCAGGGCTACGAGCAGTACTTC. Translating it yields CASSLGRQGYEQYF. Full variable domain (outside the CDR3, taken from reference TRBV7-8 and TRBJ2-7): GAGVSQSPRYKVAKRGQDVALRCDPISGHVSLFWYQQALGQGPEFLTYFQNEAQLDKSGLPSDRFFAERPEGSVSTLKIQRTQQEDSAVYLCASSLGRQGYEQYFGPGTRLTVT.

The chain carries TRBV27 and TRBJ2-7, with TRBD1 identical over 9 bases. The germline CDR1 and CDR2 sequences are MNHEY and SMNVEV (reference sequence). The V gene end was trimmed by 6 bases and the J gene end by 5 bases; junction bases not matched to a gene: 11. This CDR3 contains 15 residues. CDR3 loop: CASRREGTGSHEQYF. As DNA, the CDR3 is TGTGCCAGCAGACGAGAAGGGACAGGGAGCCACGAGCAGTACTTC.

Only one count was recorded for this clone. The chain joins TRBV19 to TRBJ2-3, with 10 bases matching TRBD2. V gave up 5 bases and J gave up 2 bases; unmatched junction bases: 7. Germline CDR1 reads LNHDA; CDR2 reads SQIVND (reference sequence). The CDR3 spans 16 residues. CDR3 bases: TGTGCCAGTAGTCACCTAGCGGGGGCCCTCACAGATACGCAGTATTTT. It encodes CASSHLAGALTDTQYF.

The J gene is TRBJ2-7, the V gene TRBV6-5; 9 nucleotides match TRBD2. Germline values: CDR1 MNHEY, CDR2 SVGAGI. The CDR3 contains 15 residues. With 5 bases clipped from V and 1 base from J, the junction kept 6 bases outside the gene matches. CDR3 DNA sequence: TGTGCCAGCAGTACTCGACTAGCGGAGTCCTACGAGCAGTACTTC. Amino acid sequence: CASSTRLAESYEQYF.